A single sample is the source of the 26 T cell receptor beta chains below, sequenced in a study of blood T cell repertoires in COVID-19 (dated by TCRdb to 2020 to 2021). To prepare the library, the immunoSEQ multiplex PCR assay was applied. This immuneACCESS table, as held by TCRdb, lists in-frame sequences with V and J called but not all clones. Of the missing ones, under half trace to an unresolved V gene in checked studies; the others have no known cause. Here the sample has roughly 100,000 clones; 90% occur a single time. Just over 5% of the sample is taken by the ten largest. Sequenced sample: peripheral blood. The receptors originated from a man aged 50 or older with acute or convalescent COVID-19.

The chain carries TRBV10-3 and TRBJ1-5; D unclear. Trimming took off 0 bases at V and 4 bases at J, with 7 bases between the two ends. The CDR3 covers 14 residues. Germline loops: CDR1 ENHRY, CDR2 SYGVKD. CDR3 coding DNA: TGTGCCATCAGTGAGTCAGGAGGAAATCAGCCCCAGCATTTT. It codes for CAISESGGNQPQHF.

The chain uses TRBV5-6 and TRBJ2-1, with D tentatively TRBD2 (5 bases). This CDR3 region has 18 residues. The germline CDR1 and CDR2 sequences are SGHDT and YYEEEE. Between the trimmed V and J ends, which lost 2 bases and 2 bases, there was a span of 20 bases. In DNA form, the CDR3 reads TGTGCCAGCAGCTTTCCCGCGAGGTTCGGGATGCCCTACAATGAGCAGTTCTTC. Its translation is CASSFPARFGMPYNEQFF. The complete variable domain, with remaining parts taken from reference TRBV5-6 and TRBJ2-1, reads DAGVTQSPTHLIKTRGQQVTLRCSPKSGHDTVSWYQQALGQGPQFIFQYYEEEERQRGNFPDRFSGHQFPNYSSELNVNALLLGDSALYLCASSFPARFGMPYNEQFFGPGTRLTVL.

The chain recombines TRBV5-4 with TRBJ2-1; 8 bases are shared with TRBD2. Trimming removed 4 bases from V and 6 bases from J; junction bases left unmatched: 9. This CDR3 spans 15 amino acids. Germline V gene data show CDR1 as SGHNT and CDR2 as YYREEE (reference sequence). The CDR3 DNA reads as TGTGCCAGCAGCACCGGACTAGCTACCGGCAATGAGCAGTTCTTC. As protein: CASSTGLATGNEQFF.

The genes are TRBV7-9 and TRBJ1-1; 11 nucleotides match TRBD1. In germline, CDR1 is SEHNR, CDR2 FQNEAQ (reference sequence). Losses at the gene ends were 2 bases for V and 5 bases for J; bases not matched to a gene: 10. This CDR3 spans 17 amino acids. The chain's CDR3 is CASSLKAGTGGKTEAFF. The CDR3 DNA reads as TGTGCCAGCAGCTTAAAAGCCGGGACAGGGGGGAAGACTGAAGCTTTCTTT.

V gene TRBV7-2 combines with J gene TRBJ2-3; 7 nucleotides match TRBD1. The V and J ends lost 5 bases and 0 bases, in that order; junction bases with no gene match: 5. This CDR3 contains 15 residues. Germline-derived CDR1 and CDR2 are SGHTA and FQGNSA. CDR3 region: CASSPGQQSTDTQYF. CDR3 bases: TGTGCCAGCAGCCCGGGACAGCAAAGCACAGATACGCAGTATTTT.

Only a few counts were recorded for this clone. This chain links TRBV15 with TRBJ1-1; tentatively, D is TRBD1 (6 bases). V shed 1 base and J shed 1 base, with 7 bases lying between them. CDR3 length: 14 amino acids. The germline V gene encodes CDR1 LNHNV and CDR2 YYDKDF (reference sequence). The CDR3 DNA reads TGTGCCACCAGCAGAGCAGGGGAGAACACTGAAGCTTTCTTT. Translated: CATSRAGENTEAFF.

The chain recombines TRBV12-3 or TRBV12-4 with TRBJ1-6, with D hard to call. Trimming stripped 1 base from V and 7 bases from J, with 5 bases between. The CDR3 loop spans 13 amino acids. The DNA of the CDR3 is TGTGCCAGCAGTTTAGGCGAGAATTCACCCCTCCACTTT. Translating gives CASSLGENSPLHF.

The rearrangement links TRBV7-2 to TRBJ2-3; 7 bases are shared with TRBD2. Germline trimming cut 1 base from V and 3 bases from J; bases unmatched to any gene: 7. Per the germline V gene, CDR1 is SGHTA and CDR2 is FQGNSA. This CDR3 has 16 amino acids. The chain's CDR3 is CASSLGGGGRTDTQYF. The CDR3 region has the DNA TGTGCCAGCAGCTTAGGGGGGGGAGGAAGGACAGATACGCAGTATTTT.

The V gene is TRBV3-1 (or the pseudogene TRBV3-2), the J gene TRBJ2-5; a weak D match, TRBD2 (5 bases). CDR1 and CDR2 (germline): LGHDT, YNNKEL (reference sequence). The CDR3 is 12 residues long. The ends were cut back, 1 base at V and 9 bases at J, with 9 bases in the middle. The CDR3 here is CASSQGEGPQYF. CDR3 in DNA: TGTGCCAGCAGCCAAGGAGAGGGTCCCCAGTACTTC.

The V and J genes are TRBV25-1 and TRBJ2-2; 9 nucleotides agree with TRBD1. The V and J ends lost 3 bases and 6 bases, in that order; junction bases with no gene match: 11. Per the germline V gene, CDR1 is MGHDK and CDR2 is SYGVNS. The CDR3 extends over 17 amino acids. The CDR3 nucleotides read TGTGCCAGCAGTGACGATAGGGGACAGGGAACACCCGGGGAGCTGTTTTTT. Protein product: CASSDDRGQGTPGELFF.

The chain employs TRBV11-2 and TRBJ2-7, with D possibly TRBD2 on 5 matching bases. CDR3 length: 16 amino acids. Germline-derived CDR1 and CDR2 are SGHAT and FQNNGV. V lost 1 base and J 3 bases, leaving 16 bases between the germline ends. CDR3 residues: CASSLVGGDSYYEQYF. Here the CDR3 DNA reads TGTGCCAGCAGCTTAGTAGGAGGAGATTCCTACTACGAGCAGTACTTC. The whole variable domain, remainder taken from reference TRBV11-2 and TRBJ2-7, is EAGVAQSPRYKIIEKRQSVAFWCNPISGHATLYWYQQILGQGPKLLIQFQNNGVVDDSQLPKDRFSAERLKGVDSTLKIQPAKLEDSAVYLCASSLVGGDSYYEQYFGPGTRLTVT.

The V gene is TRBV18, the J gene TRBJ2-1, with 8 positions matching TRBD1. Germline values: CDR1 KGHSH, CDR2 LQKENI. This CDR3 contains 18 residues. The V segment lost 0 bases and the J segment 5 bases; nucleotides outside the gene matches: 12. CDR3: CASSPPRIGTGPNNEQFF. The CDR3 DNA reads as TGTGCCAGCTCACCACCGAGGATTGGGACAGGTCCCAACAATGAGCAGTTCTTC.

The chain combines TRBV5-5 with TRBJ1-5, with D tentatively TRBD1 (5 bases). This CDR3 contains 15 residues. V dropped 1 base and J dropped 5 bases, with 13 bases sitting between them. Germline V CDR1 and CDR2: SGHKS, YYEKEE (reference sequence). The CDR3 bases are TGTGCCAGCAGCTTGATAGGGGATAGGGATCAGCCCCAGCATTTT. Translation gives CASSLIGDRDQPQHF.

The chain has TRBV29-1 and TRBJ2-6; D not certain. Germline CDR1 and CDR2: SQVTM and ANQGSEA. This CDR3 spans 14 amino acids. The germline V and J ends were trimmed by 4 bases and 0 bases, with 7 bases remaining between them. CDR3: CSVGGSSGANVLTF. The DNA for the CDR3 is TGCAGCGTTGGAGGAAGCTCTGGGGCCAACGTCCTGACTTTC.

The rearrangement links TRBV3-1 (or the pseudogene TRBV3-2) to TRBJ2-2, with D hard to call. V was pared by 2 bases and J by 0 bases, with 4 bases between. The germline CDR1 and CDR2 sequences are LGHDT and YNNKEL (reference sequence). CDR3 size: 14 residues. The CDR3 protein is CASSQSTNTGELFF. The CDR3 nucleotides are TGTGCCAGCAGCCAATCTACGAACACCGGGGAGCTGTTTTTT.

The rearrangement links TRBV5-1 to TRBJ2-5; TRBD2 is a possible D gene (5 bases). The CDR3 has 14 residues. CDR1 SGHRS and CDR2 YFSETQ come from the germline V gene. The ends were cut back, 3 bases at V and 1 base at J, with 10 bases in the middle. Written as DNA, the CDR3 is TGCGCCAGCAGCTCCTCGGGGATCCAAGAGACCCAGTACTTC. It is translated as CASSSSGIQETQYF.

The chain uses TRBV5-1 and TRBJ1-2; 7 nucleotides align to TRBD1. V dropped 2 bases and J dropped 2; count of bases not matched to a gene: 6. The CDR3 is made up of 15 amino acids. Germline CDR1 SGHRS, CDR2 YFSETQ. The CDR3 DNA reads TGCGCCAGCAGCTTTACCGCGACAGGGAACTATGGCTACACCTTC. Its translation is CASSFTATGNYGYTF.

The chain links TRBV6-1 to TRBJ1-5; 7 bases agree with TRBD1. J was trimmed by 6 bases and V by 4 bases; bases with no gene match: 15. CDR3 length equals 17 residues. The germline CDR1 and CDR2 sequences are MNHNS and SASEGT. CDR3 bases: TGTGCCAGCAGTGGGTGGGACAGCCCGGGGTGGGTTCAGCCCCAGCATTTT. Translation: CASSGWDSPGWVQPQHF.

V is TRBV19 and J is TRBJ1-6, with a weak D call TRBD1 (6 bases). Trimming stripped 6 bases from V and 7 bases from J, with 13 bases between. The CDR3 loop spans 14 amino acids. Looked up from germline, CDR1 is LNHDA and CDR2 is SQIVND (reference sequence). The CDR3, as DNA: TGTGCCAGTAGAGTCACAGGGACCAATTCACCCCTCCACTTT. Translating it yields CASRVTGTNSPLHF.

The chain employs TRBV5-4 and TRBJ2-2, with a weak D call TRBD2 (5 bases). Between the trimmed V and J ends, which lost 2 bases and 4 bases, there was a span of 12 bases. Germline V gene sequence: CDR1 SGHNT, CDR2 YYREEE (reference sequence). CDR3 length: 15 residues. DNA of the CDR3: TGTGCCAGCAGCTTACCCCGGGCGGGCACCGGGGAGCTGTTTTTT. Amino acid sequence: CASSLPRAGTGELFF.

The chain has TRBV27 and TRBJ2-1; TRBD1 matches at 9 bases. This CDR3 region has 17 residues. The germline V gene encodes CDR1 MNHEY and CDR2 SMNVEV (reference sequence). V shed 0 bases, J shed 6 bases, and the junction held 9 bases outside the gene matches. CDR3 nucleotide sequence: TGTGCCAGCAGTTTATCAGGCACAGGGGGCAAAGTCAATGAGCAGTTCTTC. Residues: CASSLSGTGGKVNEQFF.

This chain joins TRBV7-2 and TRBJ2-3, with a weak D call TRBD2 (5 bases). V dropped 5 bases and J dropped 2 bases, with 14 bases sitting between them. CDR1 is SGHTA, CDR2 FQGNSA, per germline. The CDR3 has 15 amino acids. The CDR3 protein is CASSPRTLLTDTQYF. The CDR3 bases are TGTGCCAGCAGCCCCCGGACTTTACTCACAGATACGCAGTATTTT.

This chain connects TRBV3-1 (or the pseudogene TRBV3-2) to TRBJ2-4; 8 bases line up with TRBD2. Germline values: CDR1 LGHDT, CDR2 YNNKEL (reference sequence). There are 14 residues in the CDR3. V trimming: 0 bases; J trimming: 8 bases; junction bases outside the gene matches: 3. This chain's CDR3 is CASSQDSGTDIQYF. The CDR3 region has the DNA TGTGCCAGCAGCCAAGATAGCGGGACGGACATTCAGTACTTC.

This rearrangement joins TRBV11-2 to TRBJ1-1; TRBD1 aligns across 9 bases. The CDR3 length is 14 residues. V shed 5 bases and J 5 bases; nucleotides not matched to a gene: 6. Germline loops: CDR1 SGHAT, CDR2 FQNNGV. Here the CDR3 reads CASSMGQGHTEAFF. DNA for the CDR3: TGTGCCAGCAGCATGGGACAGGGCCATACTGAAGCTTTCTTT. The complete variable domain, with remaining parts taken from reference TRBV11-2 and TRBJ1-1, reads EAGVAQSPRYKIIEKRQSVAFWCNPISGHATLYWYQQILGQGPKLLIQFQNNGVVDDSQLPKDRFSAERLKGVDSTLKIQPAKLEDSAVYLCASSMGQGHTEAFFGQGTRLTVV.

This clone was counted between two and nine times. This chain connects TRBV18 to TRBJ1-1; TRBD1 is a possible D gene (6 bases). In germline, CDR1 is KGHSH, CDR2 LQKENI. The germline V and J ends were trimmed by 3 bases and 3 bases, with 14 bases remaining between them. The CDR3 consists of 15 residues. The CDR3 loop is CASSPDQGLDTEAFF. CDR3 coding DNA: TGTGCCAGCTCACCTGATCAGGGGCTAGACACTGAAGCTTTCTTT.

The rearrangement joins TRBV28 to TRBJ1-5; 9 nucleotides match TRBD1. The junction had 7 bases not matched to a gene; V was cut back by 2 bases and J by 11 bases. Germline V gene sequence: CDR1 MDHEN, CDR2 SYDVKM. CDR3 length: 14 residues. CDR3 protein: CASSLRTGAQTQHF. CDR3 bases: TGTGCCAGCAGTTTAAGGACAGGGGCACAGACCCAGCATTTT.